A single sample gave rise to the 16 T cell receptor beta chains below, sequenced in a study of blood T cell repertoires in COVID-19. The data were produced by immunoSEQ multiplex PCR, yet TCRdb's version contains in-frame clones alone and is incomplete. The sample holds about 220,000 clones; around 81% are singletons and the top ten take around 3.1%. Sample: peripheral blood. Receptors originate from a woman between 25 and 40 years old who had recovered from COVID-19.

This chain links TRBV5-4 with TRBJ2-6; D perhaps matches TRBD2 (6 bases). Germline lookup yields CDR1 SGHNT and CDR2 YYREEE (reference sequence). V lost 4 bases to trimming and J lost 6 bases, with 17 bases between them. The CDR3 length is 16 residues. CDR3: CASSRREAGTANVLTF. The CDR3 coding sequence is TGTGCCAGCAGCCGGAGGGAGGCTGGAACGGCCAACGTCCTGACTTTC.

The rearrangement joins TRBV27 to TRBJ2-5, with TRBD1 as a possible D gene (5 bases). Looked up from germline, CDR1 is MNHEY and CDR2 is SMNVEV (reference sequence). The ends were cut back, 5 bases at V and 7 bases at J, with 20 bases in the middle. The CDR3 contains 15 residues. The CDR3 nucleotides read TGTGCCAGCAGTCCTCCGACAGAAACCGAAGGGACCCAGTACTTC. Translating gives CASSPPTETEGTQYF.

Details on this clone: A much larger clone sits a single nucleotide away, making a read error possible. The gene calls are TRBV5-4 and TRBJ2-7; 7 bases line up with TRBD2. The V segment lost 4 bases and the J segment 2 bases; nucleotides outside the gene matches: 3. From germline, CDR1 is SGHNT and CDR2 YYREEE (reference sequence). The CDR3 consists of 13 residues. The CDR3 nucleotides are TGTGCCAGCAGCCCTGGGGGGGCCTACGAGCAGTACTTC. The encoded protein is CASSPGGAYEQYF.

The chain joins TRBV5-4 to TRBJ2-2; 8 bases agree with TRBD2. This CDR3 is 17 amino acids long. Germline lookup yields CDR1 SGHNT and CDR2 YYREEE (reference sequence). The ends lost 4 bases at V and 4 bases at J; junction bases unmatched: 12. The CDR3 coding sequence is TGTGCCAGCAGCCTGGGACGGGGGGGGCGCTTCACCGGGGAGCTGTTTTTT. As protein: CASSLGRGGRFTGELFF.

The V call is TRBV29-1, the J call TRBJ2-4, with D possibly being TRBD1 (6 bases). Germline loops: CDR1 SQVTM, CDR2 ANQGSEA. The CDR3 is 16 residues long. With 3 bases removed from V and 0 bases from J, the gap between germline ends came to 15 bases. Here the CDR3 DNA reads TGCAGCGTTGAGGACAGACGGAGGCTAGCCAAAAACATTCAGTACTTC. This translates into CSVEDRRRLAKNIQYF. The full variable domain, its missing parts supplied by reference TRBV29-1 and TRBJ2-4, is SAVISQKPSRDICQRGTSLTIQCQVDSQVTMMFWYRQQPGQSLTLIATANQGSEATYESGFVIDKFPISRPNLTFSTLTVSNMSPEDSSIYLCSVEDRRRLAKNIQYFGAGTRLSVL.

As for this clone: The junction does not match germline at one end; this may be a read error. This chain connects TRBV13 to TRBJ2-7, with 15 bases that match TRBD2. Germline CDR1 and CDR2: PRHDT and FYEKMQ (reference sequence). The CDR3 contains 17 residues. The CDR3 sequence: CASSLGLAGGKSYEQYF. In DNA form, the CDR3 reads TGTGCCAGCAGCCTAGGACTAGCGGGAGGGAAGTCCTACGAGCAGTACTTC.

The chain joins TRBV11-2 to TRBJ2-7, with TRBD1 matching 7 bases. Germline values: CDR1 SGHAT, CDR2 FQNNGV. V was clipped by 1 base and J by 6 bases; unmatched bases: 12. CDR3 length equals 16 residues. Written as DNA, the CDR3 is TGTGCCAGCAGCTTAGCCCCGACAGGGACCTACCCCGAGCAGTACTTC. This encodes CASSLAPTGTYPEQYF.

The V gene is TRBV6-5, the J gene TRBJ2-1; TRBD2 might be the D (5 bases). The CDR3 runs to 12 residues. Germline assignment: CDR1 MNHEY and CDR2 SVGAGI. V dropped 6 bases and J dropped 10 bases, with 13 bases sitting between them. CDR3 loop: CASRGLAQEQFF. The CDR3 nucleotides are TGTGCCAGCAGAGGTCTAGCCCAGGAGCAGTTCTTC.

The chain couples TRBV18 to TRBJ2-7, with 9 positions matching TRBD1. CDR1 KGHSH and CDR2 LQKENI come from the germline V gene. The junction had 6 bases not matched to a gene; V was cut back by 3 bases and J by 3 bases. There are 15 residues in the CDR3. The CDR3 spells CASSPGQGVNYEQYF. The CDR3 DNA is TGTGCCAGCTCACCGGGACAGGGAGTGAACTACGAGCAGTACTTC. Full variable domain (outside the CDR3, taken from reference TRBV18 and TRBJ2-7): NAGVMQNPRHLVRRRGQEARLRCSPMKGHSHVYWYRQLPEEGLKFMVYLQKENIIDESGMPKERFSAEFPKEGPSILRIQQVVRGDSAAYFCASSPGQGVNYEQYFGPGTRLTVT.

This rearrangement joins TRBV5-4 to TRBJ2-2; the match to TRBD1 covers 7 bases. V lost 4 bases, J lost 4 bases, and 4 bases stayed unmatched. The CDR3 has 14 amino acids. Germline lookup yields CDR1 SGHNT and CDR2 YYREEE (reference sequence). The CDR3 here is CASSAQGTTGELFF. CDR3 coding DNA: TGTGCCAGCAGCGCACAGGGGACCACCGGGGAGCTGTTTTTT.

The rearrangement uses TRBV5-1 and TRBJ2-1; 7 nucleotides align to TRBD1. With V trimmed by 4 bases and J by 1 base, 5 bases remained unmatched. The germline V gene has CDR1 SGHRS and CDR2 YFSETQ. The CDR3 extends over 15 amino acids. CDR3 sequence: CASSRRTGSYNEQFF. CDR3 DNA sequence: TGCGCCAGCAGCAGGCGGACAGGTTCCTACAATGAGCAGTTCTTC.

DNA for the CDR3: TGTGCCAGCAGTTTAATAGAGGGGGGGCTACAGGAGCAGTACTTC. Translation gives CASSLIEGGLQEQYF. This sequence joins TRBV28 and TRBJ2-7, with D perhaps matching TRBD2 (7 bases). V was shortened by 2 bases and J by 7 bases, with 18 bases between the two germline ends. Germline loops: CDR1 MDHEN, CDR2 SYDVKM. CDR3 length: 15 amino acids.

DNA of the CDR3: TGTGCCAGTAGTATCCCAGGGCAAGAGACCCAGTACTTC. Translating gives CASSIPGQETQYF. The gene calls are TRBV19 and TRBJ2-5; a weak D match, TRBD1 (5 bases). The CDR3 is made up of 13 amino acids. The V gene's germline CDR1 is LNHDA and CDR2 SQIVND (reference sequence). V was cut by 3 bases and J by 2 bases, with 7 bases left in between.

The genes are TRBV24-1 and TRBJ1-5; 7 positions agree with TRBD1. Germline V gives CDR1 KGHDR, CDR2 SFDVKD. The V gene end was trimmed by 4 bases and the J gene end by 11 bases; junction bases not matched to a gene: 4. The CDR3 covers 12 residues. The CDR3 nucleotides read TGTGCCACCAGTGACCGAACAGGGGCCCAGCATTTT. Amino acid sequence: CATSDRTGAQHF.

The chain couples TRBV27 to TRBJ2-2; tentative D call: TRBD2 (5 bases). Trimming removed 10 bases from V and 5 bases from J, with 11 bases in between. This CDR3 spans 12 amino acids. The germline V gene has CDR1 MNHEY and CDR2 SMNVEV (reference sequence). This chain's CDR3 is CATSRGTGELFF. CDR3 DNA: TGTGCCACCTCTCGGGGAACCGGGGAGCTGTTTTTT.

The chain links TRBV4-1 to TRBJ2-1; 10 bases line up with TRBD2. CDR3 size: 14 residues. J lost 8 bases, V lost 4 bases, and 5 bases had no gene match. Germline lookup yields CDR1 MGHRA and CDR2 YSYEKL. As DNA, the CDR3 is TGCGCCAGCAGCCGGAGCGGGAGGGCCGATGAGCAGTTCTTC. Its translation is CASSRSGRADEQFF.